This TCR beta chain was retrieved from a study of blood T cell repertoires in COVID-19. The method was immunoSEQ multiplex PCR; TCRdb's version includes in-frame clones alone and lacks a portion of them. Counted here are about 69,000 clones, around 86% occurring once; the ten biggest clones make up approximately 16%. This TCR derives from a man in his forties with COVID-19, enrolled during active disease. The sequenced material came from peripheral blood.

The chain's CDR3 is CASSIQGQGRADTQYF. In DNA form, the CDR3 reads TGTGCCAGTAGTATCCAGGGACAGGGTCGGGCAGATACGCAGTATTTT. This chain uses TRBV19 with TRBJ2-3; 9 nucleotides line up with TRBD1. From germline, CDR1 is LNHDA and CDR2 SQIVND (reference sequence). J gave up 4 bases and V 3 bases, and 8 bases lay outside the gene matches. The CDR3 covers 16 residues.